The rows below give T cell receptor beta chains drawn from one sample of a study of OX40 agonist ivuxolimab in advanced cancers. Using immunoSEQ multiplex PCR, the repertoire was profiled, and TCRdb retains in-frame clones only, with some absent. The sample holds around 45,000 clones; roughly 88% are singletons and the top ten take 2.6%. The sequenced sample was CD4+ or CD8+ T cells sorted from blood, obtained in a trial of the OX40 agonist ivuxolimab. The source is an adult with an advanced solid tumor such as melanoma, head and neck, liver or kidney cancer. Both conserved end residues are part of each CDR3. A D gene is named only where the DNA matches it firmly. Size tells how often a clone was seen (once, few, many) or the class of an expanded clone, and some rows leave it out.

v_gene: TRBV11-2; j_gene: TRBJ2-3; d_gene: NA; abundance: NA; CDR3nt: TGTGCCAGCAGCTTAGCAAAGGGAGATACGCAGTATTTT; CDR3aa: CASSLAKGDTQYF
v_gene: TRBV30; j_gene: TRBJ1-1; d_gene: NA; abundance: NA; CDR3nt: TGTGCCTGGAGTGAAAGGCTCAACACTGAAGCTTTCTTT; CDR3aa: CAWSERLNTEAFF
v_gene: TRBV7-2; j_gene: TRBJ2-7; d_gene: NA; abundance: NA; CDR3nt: TGTGCCAGCAGTCTTAAAGGGCACGAGCAGTACTTC; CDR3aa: CASSLKGHEQYF
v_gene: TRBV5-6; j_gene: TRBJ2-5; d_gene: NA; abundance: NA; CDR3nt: TGTGCCAGCAGCTTAGGCGAGAGGACCCAGTACTTC; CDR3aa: CASSLGERTQYF
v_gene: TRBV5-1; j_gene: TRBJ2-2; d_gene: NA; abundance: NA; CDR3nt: TGCGCCAGCAAAACACCGAACACCGGGGAGCTGTTTTTT; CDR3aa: CASKTPNTGELFF
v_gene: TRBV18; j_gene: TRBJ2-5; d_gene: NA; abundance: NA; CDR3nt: TGTGCCAGCTCACCACCTGGCAGAAAAGAGACCCAGTACTTC; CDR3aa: CASSPPGRKETQYF
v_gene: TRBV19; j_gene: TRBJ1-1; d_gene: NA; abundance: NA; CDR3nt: TGTGCCAGTAGTATAGATCCAGTCGCCACTGAAGCTTTCTTT; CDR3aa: CASSIDPVATEAFF
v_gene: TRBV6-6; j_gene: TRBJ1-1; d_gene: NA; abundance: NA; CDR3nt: TGTGCCAGCACCCGACAGAGAGCCAACACTGAAGCTTTCTTT; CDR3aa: CASTRQRANTEAFF
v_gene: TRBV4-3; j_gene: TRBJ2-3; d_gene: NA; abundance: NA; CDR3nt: TGCGCCAGCAGCCAAGATCCGGGCCGCACAGATACGCAGTATTTT; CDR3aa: CASSQDPGRTDTQYF
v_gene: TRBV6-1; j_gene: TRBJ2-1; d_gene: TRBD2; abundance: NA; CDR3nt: TGTGCCAGCAGTGAGGCCCTGAGGGAAAGCTGGGACTACCACAATGAGCAGTTCTTC; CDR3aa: CASSEALRESWDYHNEQFF
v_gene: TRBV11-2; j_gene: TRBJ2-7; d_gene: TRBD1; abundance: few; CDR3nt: TGTGCCAGCAGCTTAGCTTCGCGACAGGGCTACGAGCAGTACTTC; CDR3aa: CASSLASRQGYEQYF
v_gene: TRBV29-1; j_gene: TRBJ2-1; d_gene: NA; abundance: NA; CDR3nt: TGCAGCGTTGAAGAGGCCTCACGGCAGTTCTTC; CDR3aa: CSVEEASRQFF
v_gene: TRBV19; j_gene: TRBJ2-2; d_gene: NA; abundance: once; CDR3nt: TGTGCCAGTAGTATGGTCAGTACCACCGGGGAGCTGTTTTTT; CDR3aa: CASSMVSTTGELFF
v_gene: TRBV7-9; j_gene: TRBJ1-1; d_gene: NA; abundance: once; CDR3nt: TGTGCCAGCAGCTTGGGTGTGGCCACTGAAGCTTTCTTT; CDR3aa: CASSLGVATEAFF
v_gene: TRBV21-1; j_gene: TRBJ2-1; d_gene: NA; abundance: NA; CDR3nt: TGTGCCAGCAGCAAAGGCTGCGGGGGTCTAGCGGGGGAAAATGAGCAGTTCTTC; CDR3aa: CASSKGCGGLAGENEQFF
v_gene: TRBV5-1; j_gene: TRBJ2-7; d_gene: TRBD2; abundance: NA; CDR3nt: TGCGCCAGCAGCTTGTGGACTAGTGGCTACGAGCAGTACTTC; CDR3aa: CASSLWTSGYEQYF
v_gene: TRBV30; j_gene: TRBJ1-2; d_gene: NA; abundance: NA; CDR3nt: TGTGCCTGGAGTTCCCTCGGGTATGGCTACACCTTC; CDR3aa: CAWSSLGYGYTF
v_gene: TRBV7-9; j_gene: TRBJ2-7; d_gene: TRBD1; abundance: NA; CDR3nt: TGTGCCAGCAGCTTCCGGGACAGGGGGCCCTACGAGCAGTACTTC; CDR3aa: CASSFRDRGPYEQYF
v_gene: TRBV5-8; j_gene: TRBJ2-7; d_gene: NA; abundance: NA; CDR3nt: TGTGCCAGCAGCTACCTAGGGGGATCCTACGAGCAGTACTTC; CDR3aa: CASSYLGGSYEQYF
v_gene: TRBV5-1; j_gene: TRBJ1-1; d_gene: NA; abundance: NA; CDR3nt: TGCGCCAGCAGCTTGGCCGGGGGGGTGAAAGCGAACACTGAAGCTTTCTTT; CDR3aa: CASSLAGGVKANTEAFF
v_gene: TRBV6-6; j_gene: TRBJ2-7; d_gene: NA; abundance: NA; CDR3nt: TGTGCCAGCAGCCCTCTGTGGGTCGGGGAGCAGTACTTC; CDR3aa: CASSPLWVGEQYF
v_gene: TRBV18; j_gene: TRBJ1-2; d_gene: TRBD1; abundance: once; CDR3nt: TGTGCCAGCTCACCAGTCGGGACAGGGGTTAACTATGGCTACACCTTC; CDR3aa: CASSPVGTGVNYGYTF
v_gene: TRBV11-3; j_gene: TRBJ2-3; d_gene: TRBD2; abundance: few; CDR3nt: TGTGCCAGCAGCCTCGGGGTAGCGGGGGGACTCACAGATACGCAGTATTTT; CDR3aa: CASSLGVAGGLTDTQYF
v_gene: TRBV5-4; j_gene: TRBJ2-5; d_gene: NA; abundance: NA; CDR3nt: TGTGCCAGCAGCTTGGGAGGGGCCATTCAGACCCAGTACTTC; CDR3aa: CASSLGGAIQTQYF
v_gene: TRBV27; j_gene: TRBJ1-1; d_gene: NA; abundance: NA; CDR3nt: TGTGCCAGCAGTTGGGGAAGGGCAGGCACTGAAGCTTTCTTT; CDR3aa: CASSWGRAGTEAFF
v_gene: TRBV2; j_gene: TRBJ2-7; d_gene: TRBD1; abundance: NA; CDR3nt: TGTGCCAGCAGTGGAATTGGCTTCGACAGGGGTACCTACGAGCAGTACTTC; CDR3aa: CASSGIGFDRGTYEQYF
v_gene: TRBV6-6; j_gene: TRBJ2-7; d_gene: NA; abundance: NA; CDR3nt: TGTGCCAGCAGTCCCCCGGGACTCCAGGGAAAGGGGCAGTACTTC; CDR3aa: CASSPPGLQGKGQYF
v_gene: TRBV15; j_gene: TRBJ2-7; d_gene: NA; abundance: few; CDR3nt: TGTGCCACCAGCAGGGGGGAAGGGAACTACGAGCAGTACTTC; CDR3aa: CATSRGEGNYEQYF
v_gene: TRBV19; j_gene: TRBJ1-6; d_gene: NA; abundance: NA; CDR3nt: TGTGCCAGTAGTATCAGGAATCCCAAGGGGTCTAATTCACCCCTCCACTTT; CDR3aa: CASSIRNPKGSNSPLHF
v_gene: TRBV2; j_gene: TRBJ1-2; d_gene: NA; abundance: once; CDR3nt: TGTGCCAGCAGTGAAGGGTTGGCCAGCCCGGGGTTTGGCTACACCTTC; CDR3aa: CASSEGLASPGFGYTF
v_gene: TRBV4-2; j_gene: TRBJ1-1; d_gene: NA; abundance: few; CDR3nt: TGTGCCAGCAGCCAAGAAAGTAACACTGAAGCTTTCTTT; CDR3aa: CASSQESNTEAFF
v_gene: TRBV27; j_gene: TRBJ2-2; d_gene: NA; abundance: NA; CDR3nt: TGTGCCAGCAGTCGCCGGACAGCGAACACCGGGGAGCTGTTTTTT; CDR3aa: CASSRRTANTGELFF
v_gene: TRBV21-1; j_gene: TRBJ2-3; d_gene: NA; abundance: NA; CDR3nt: TGTGCCAGCAGCAAAGAGGTAAGAGCATTTACGCAGTATTTT; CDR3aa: CASSKEVRAFTQYF
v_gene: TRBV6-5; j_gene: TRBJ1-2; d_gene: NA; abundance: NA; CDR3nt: TGTGCCAGCAGTCGCGGCACCGGATATGGCTACACCTTC; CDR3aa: CASSRGTGYGYTF
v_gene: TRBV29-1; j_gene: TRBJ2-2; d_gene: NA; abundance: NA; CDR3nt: TGCAGCGTTGAAAGGCAGCCCTTGAACACCGGGGAGCTGTTTTTT; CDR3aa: CSVERQPLNTGELFF
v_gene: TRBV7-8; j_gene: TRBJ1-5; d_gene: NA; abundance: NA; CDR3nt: TGTGCCAGCAGCTTAGTGGGAGTAGGCTATAGCAATCAGCCCCAGCATTTT; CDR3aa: CASSLVGVGYSNQPQHF
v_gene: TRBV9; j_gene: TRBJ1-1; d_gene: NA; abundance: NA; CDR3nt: TGTGCCAGCAGTCTTGGGGACACTGAAGCTTTCTTT; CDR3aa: CASSLGDTEAFF
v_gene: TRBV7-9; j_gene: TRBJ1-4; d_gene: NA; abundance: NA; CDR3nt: TGTGCCAGCAGCTTTACAGGAGGGGTGGAGGAAAAACTGTTTTTT; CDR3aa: CASSFTGGVEEKLFF
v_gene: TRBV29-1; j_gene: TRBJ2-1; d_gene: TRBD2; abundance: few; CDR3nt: TGCAGCGGCGTAAGGACTAGCGGGAGGCGGGAGCAGTTCTTC; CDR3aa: CSGVRTSGRREQFF
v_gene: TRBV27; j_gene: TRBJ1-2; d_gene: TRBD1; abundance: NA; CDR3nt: TGTGCCAGCAGTACCCGATTACAGGGGGCGGCTTCCTATGGCTACACCTTC; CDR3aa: CASSTRLQGAASYGYTF
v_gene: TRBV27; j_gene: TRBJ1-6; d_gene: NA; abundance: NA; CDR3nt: TGTGCCAGCAGTTTTCAGGAGGGACCCCTCCACTTT; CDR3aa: CASSFQEGPLHF
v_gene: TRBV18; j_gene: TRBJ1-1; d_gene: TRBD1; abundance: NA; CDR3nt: TGTGCCAGCTCACCATCTATGACAGGGGGAATTGAAGCTTTCTTT; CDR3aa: CASSPSMTGGIEAFF
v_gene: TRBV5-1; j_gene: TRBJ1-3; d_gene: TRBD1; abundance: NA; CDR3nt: TGCGCCAGCAGCCCAGAGACAGGGGTTGGAAACACCATATATTTT; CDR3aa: CASSPETGVGNTIYF
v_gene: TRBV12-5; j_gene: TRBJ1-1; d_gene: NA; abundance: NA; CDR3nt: TGTGCTAGTGACCCAGACTCTGGACTGAGGGCTTTCTTT; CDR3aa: CASDPDSGLRAFF
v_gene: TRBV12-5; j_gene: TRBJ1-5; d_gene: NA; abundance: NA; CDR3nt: TGTGCTAGTGGTTTGGTACTTGGGGCGACGGGGAATAGCAATCAGCCCCAGCATTTT; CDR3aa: CASGLVLGATGNSNQPQHF
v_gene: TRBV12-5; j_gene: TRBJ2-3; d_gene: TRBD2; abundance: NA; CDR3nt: TGTGCTAGTGGTTTGGGAATGACTAGCGGGATGGGGGATACGCAGTATTTT; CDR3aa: CASGLGMTSGMGDTQYF
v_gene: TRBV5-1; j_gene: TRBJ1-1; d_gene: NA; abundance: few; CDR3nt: TGCGCCAGCAGGGGGGAGAGTACTGAAGCTTTCTTT; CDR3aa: CASRGESTEAFF
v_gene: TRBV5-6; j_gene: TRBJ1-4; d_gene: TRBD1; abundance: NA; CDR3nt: TGTGCCAGCAGCTTGGCCGGGACAGGAGGTGAAAAACTGTTTTTT; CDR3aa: CASSLAGTGGEKLFF
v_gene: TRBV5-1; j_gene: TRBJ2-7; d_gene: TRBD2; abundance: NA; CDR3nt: TGCGCCAGCAGTCTCACGGGGGGGTATTACGAGCAGTACTTC; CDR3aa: CASSLTGGYYEQYF
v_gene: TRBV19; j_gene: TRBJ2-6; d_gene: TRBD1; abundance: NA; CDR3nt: TGTGCCAGTAGGACAGGGGCGGCTGGGGCCAACGTCCTGACTTTC; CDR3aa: CASRTGAAGANVLTF
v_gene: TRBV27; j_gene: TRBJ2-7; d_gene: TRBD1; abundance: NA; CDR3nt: TGTGCCAGCATTTCCGGGACAGCCCCCTACGAGCAGTACTTC; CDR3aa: CASISGTAPYEQYF
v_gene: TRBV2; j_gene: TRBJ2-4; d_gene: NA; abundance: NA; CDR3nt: TGTGCCAGCAGTGGGGGCGGGGTTACCAAAAACATTCAGTACTTC; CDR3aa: CASSGGGVTKNIQYF
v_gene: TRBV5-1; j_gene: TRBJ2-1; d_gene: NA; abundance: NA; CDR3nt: TGCGCCAGCAGTCCCTTCGATCAGGGCGTAATTGAGCAGTTCTTC; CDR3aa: CASSPFDQGVIEQFF